Listed below are T cell receptor beta chains from one sample, sequenced in a study of regulatory T cells in long-lasting Graves disease. TCRdb ran MiXCR on the multiplex PCR reads and lists one entry per CDR3 protein. The sample lists hundreds of thousands of distinct CDR3 sequences, under 25% seen once, with about a fifth in the top ten. This specimen was peripheral blood mononuclear cells (PBMCs), taken when the disease was refractory, from a patient treated with antithyroid drugs. These receptors came from a female donor with Graves disease. Each CDR3 is given with its conserved first and last residue.

j_gene: TRBJ2-7
v_gene: TRBV6-1
CDR3aa: CASSNRGPAKEQYF

j_gene: TRBJ2-7
v_gene: TRBV11-1
CDR3aa: CASSTSGSGEQYF

j_gene: TRBJ2-2
v_gene: TRBV6-5
CDR3aa: CASSYSGSTRGTGELFF

j_gene: TRBJ1-4
v_gene: TRBV19
CDR3aa: CASSQTGQGEKLFF

j_gene: TRBJ2-7
v_gene: TRBV12-5
CDR3aa: CASGGQPSYEQYF

j_gene: TRBJ2-7
v_gene: TRBV19
CDR3aa: CASSTTTVSYEQYF

j_gene: TRBJ1-2
v_gene: TRBV20-1
CDR3aa: CSARDITRGTYTF

j_gene: TRBJ2-5
v_gene: TRBV7-2
CDR3aa: CASGGAAGRFGQETQYF

j_gene: TRBJ1-4
v_gene: TRBV27
CDR3aa: CASGGRYHEKLFF

j_gene: TRBJ2-7
v_gene: TRBV12-3/TRBV12-4
CDR3aa: CASSPTGGLSEQYF

j_gene: TRBJ2-2
v_gene: TRBV30
CDR3aa: CAWSTGQGNTGELFF

j_gene: TRBJ1-6
v_gene: TRBV10-3
CDR3aa: CAISGQGDSPLHF

j_gene: TRBJ2-1
v_gene: TRBV10-3
CDR3aa: CAIEASGGFYNEQFF

j_gene: TRBJ2-7
v_gene: TRBV5-5
CDR3aa: CASIQYHEQYF

j_gene: TRBJ1-5
v_gene: TRBV6-1
CDR3aa: CAIRQGDQPQHF

j_gene: TRBJ2-7
v_gene: TRBV28
CDR3aa: CASSFTRVEQYF

j_gene: TRBJ1-5
v_gene: TRBV29-1
CDR3aa: CSVGRDRENQPQHF